These 2 T cell receptor beta chains share one sample of origin, sequenced in a study of T cells in Graves' hyperthyroidism and ophthalmopathy. What was amplified from RNA transcripts were TCR beta CDR3 regions. A first-round RT-PCR of the TCR CDR3 used the HTBI primer set. Using its own MiXCR run on the multiplex PCR reads, TCRdb lists one record per CDR3 protein. This table holds about 290,000 distinct CDR3 sequences, about 15% found once. Sequencing was performed on blood. These TCRs come from a woman in her sixties with Graves' ophthalmopathy.

The sample holds many counts of this clonotype. V usage is TRBV7-2 and J usage is TRBJ1-3, with D uncertain. V dropped 0 bases and J dropped 0 bases, with 12 bases sitting between them. The CDR3 contains 17 residues. Germline V gene lookup returns CDR1 SGHTA and CDR2 FQGNSA. The CDR3 DNA follows: TGTGCCAGCAGCTTAGCTCTGGGCGCTAGCTCTGGAAACACCATATATTTT. As protein: CASSLALGASSGNTIYF.

This clonotype was seen many times. The rearrangement links TRBV11-1 to TRBJ2-7; 9 bases are shared with TRBD1. The CDR3 loop spans 14 amino acids. Germline values: CDR1 SGHAT, CDR2 FQDESV (reference sequence). V shed 5 bases and J 5 bases; nucleotides not matched to a gene: 7. CDR3 bases: TGTGCCAGCAGCGGGGGACAGGGCATCAACGAGCAGTACTTC. It is translated as CASSGGQGINEQYF.